This is a list of T cell receptor beta chains from one sample in a study of blood T cells in healthy people across ages. In TCRdb, the 5' RACE reads were re-called with MiXCR into one record per CDR3 protein. The profile covers nearly 800,000 distinct CDR3 sequences, with just under 25% appearing a single time and under 4.5% taken by the ten largest. These data are also associated with another study on T cells of mothers and their children.

Sequencing used blood. The receptors here all came from a boy aged 10-17 years in good health. The CDR3 runs from the conserved cysteine through the conserved F or W. D genes are given only for firm matches. Clone size appears in some rows only: once, few, many, or a class for an expanded clone.

TRBJ2-1,TRBD2,TRBV29-1,once,CSVVARGVDEQFF,TGCAGCGTTGTAGCGCGGGGGGTGGATGAGCAGTTCTTC
TRBJ2-4,-,TRBV3-1,-,CASSQRLGGLAKNIQYF,TGTGCCAGCAGCCAACGCCTCGGGGGCCTAGCCAAAAACATTCAGTACTTC
TRBJ2-5,-,TRBV21-1,-,CASSPQGTLGLFF,TGTGCCAGCAGCCCCCAGGGTACTTTAGGTCTCTTCTTC
TRBJ2-1,-,TRBV5-1,once,CASSLVVSSSNEQFF,TGCGCCAGCAGCTTGGTCGTGAGCTCCTCCAATGAGCAGTTCTTC
TRBJ1-1,-,TRBV12-3/TRBV12-4,many,CASSPTGGGTEAFF,TGTGCCAGCAGCCCGACAGGCGGGGGAACTGAAGCTTTCTTT
TRBJ2-6,TRBD2,TRBV20-1,few,CSARFLADAGANVLTF,TGCAGTGCTAGGTTTCTAGCGGATGCTGGGGCCAACGTCCTGACTTTC
TRBJ1-2,TRBD1,TRBV6-5,few,CASSAITGDYGYTF,TGTGCCAGCAGTGCAATCACAGGGGACTATGGCTACACCTTC
TRBJ2-3,-,TRBV6-1,few,CASSNTPVTEADTQYF,TGTGCCAGCAGCAACACGCCAGTGACCGAGGCGGATACGCAGTATTTT
TRBJ2-7,-,TRBV4-3,few,CAGSQDRAKQTYSYEQYF,TGCGCCGGCAGCCAAGATAGGGCTAAACAAACCTACTCCTACGAGCAGTACTTC
TRBJ2-5,-,TRBV6-2/TRBV6-3,few,CASSYNIVPQETQYF,TGTGCCAGCAGTTACAATATAGTTCCTCAAGAGACCCAGTACTTC
TRBJ2-7,TRBD2,TRBV7-3,few,CANSLGVAGEQYF,TGTGCCAACAGCTTAGGGGTAGCGGGGGAGCAGTACTTC
TRBJ2-7,-,TRBV4-1,few,CASSQEPGPTISYEQYF,TGCGCCAGCAGCCAAGAACCGGGCCCTACTATCTCCTACGAGCAGTACTTC
TRBJ2-5,TRBD2,TRBV20-1,-,CSASDISAGRARETQYF,TGCAGTGCTAGTGATATAAGCGCGGGGAGGGCCCGAGAGACCCAGTACTTC
TRBJ1-4,TRBD1,TRBV6-6,many,CASTPRRDSYNEKLFF,TGTGCCAGCACACCAAGACGGGACAGCTATAATGAAAAACTGTTTTTT
TRBJ2-7,TRBD1,TRBV3-1,-,CASSPSTGNSYEQYF,TGTGCCAGCAGCCCTTCGACAGGGAACTCCTACGAGCAGTACTTC
TRBJ2-5,-,TRBV28,few,CASSFHATQETQYF,TGTGCCAGCAGTTTCCATGCGACCCAAGAGACCCAGTACTTC
TRBJ2-4,TRBD2,TRBV20-1,-,CSARVREGVENIQYF,TGCAGTGCCAGGGTGCGGGAGGGCGTAGAAAACATTCAGTACTTC
TRBJ2-5,TRBD1,TRBV7-9,-,CASSRQGGRETQYF,TGTGCCAGCAGCCGACAGGGGGGAAGAGAGACCCAGTACTTC
TRBJ1-4,-,TRBV30,-,CAWSVRLATNEKLFF,TGTGCCTGGAGTGTACGACTTGCAACTAATGAAAAACTGTTTTTT
TRBJ1-1,-,TRBV6-2/TRBV6-3,-,CASRQGLMNTEAFF,TGTGCCAGCAGGCAGGGCCTTATGAACACTGAAGCTTTCTTT
TRBJ2-3,TRBD2,TRBV15,-,CATSRDASGSTDTQYF,TGTGCCACCAGCAGAGATGCTAGCGGGAGTACAGATACGCAGTATTTT
TRBJ1-5,-,TRBV7-9,-,CASSLGGVANQPQHF,TGTGCCAGCAGCTTAGGGGGGGTGGCCAATCAGCCCCAGCATTTT
TRBJ2-7,TRBD1,TRBV5-1,few,CASSLAPGQGPEQYF,TGCGCCAGCAGCTTGGCCCCGGGACAGGGACCCGAGCAGTACTTC
TRBJ2-5,-,TRBV7-2,-,CASSLVGGPGTQYF,TGTGCCAGCAGCTTAGTTGGGGGGCCCGGGACCCAGTACTTC
TRBJ1-2,-,TRBV28,once,CASSLTGDDGYTF,TGTGCCAGCAGTTTAACGGGGGACGACGGCTACACCTTC